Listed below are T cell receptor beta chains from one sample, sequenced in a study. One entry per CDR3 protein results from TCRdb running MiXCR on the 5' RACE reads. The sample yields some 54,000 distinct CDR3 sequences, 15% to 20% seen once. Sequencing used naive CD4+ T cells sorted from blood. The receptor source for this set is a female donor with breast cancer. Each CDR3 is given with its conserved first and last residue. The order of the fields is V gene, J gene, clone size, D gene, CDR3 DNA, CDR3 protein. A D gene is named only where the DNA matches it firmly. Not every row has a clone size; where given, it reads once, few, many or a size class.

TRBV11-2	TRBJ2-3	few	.	TGTGCCAGCAGCTTGTCCCCTGGCACCTACGGTACGCAGTATTTT	CASSLSPGTYGTQYF
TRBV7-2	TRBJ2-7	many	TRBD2	TGTGCCAGCAGCTTAGGAGGACTAGCGGGAGATCGGGAGCAGTACTTC	CASSLGGLAGDREQYF
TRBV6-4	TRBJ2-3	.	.	TGTGCCAGCAGTCGACAGGTTACAGATACGCAGTATTTT	CASSRQVTDTQYF
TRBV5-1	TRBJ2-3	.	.	TGCGCCAGCAGCCCCTCTGGAGACACAGATACGCAGTATTTT	CASSPSGDTDTQYF
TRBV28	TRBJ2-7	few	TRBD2	TGTGCCAGCAGTTTGTCTAGCGGGAGTCGGGGATGGGTGTACTTC	CASSLSSGSRGWVYF
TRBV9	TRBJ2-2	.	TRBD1	TGTGCCAGCAGCGTGGGACAGGGGGCAATCGGGGAGCTGTTTTTT	CASSVGQGAIGELFF
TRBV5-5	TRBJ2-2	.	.	TGTGCCATCAGCTTGACGGACACCGGGGAGCTGTTTTTT	CAISLTDTGELFF
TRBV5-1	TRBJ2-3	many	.	TGCGCCAGCAGCCCGCGAGGAGGGGGGAGCGGCACAGATACGCAGTATTTT	CASSPRGGGSGTDTQYF
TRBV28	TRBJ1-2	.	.	TGTGCCAGCAGTTTCACACATTGGATAAATGGCTACACCTTC	CASSFTHWINGYTF
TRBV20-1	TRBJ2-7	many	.	TGCAGTGCTAGAGATCAGCGGCGGTTAGCCTACGAGCAGTACTTC	CSARDQRRLAYEQYF
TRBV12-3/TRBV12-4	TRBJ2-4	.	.	TGTGCCAGCAGGAGAGTGGGCGAGTCCAAAAACATTCAGTACTTC	CASRRVGESKNIQYF
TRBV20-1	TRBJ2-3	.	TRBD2	TGCAGTGCCAGGACTAGCGGGAGAGCAGATACGCAGTATTTT	CSARTSGRADTQYF
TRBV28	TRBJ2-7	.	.	TGTGCCAGCAGTTTACCAGGATACAAGCAGTACTTC	CASSLPGYKQYF
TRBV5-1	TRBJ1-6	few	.	TGCGCCAGCAGCTTGGTGGCGAGCTCCTATAATTCACCCCTCCACTTT	CASSLVASSYNSPLHF
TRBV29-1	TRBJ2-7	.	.	TGCAGCCCCAGTACTCCGGCGTTAACCGACTACGAGCAGTACTTC	CSPSTPALTDYEQYF